Below, 5 T cell receptor beta chains from the same sample are listed, as sequenced in a study of shared clonotypes between healthy human individuals. Sequenced by immunoSEQ multiplex PCR; TCRdb stores in-frame clones only, minus some. The table includes 560,000 or so clones, approximately 96% detected once. The naive CD8 subset, CD45RO-negative cells positively selected for CCR7, excluded terminally differentiated effector memory CD45RA+ cells. The sample taken for sequencing was naive CD8+ T cells sorted from blood. All receptors derive from a young woman in good health.

The chain uses TRBV6-6 and TRBJ2-3, with TRBD1 as a possible D gene (5 bases). The CDR3 spans 14 residues. Trimming pared 1 base from V and 1 base from J, leaving 6 bases between. CDR1 is MNHNY, CDR2 SVGAGI, per germline (reference sequence). This CDR3 is CASSYLGRTDTQYF. The CDR3 region has the DNA TGTGCCAGCAGTTACTTGGGGCGCACAGATACGCAGTATTTT.

The rearrangement links TRBV11-3 to TRBJ2-5; tentatively, D is TRBD2 (5 bases). This CDR3 has 12 residues. CDR1 is SGHNT and CDR2 is YENEEA in the germline V gene. V lost 3 bases, J lost 7 bases, and 9 bases lay in between. This chain's CDR3 is CASSLLAGTQYF. CDR3 coding DNA: TGTGCCAGCAGCTTGCTCGCGGGGACCCAGTACTTC.

This chain joins TRBV27 and TRBJ1-2; 10 bases match TRBD1. Losses at the gene ends were 5 bases for V and 4 bases for J; bases not matched to a gene: 7. From germline, CDR1 is MNHEY and CDR2 SMNVEV (reference sequence). The CDR3 extends over 15 amino acids. The CDR3 DNA reads as TGTGCCAGCAGTGCCGACAGGGGGCGCGGCTATGGCTACACCTTC. This codes for CASSADRGRGYGYTF.

This sequence joins TRBV2 and TRBJ2-5; the match to TRBD2 covers 9 bases. J was trimmed by 5 bases and V by 8 bases; bases with no gene match: 3. Germline CDR1 is SNHLY and CDR2 is FYNNEI. This CDR3 is built from 12 residues. CDR3 bases: TGTGCCAGCCGGACTAGCGTGGAGACCCAGTACTTC. As protein: CASRTSVETQYF.

The V and J genes are TRBV7-6 and TRBJ2-5, with D uncertain. Germline loops: CDR1 SGHVS, CDR2 FNYEAQ. This CDR3 contains 14 residues. Trimming shortened V by 2 bases and J by 2 bases, and 9 bases separated the two germline ends. CDR3 DNA sequence: TGTGCCAGCAGCTTAAGGGCAGAGCAAGAGACCCAGTACTTC. Translation: CASSLRAEQETQYF.